This TCR beta chain was sequenced during a study of blood T cell repertoires in COVID-19. About the research overall: T cells, B-cell-depleted T cells, or PBMCs supplied cDNA or gDNA.

This clone was recorded a few times. Under the authors' procedure: Estimates of nucleated cell counts were drawn from the amplification of reference gene primers. TCRdb's copy holds only in-frame clones and misses some; the assay was immunoSEQ multiplex PCR. For V, J and clone size, that table is used; D and trimming come from the DNA. Counted here are around 200,000 clones, about three quarters occurring once; the ten biggest clones make up around 2.8%. This CDR3 is built from 13 residues. Germline V gene data show CDR1 as SGHTA and CDR2 as FQGNSA. V lost 2 bases, J lost 7 bases, and 8 bases lay in between.

The sequencing input was peripheral blood. The clonotype comes from a woman aged 80 or over with active or convalescent COVID-19. V is TRBV7-2 and J is TRBJ2-2, with D possibly being TRBD2 (6 bases). The CDR3 DNA follows: TGTGCCAGCAGCTTACCGGGGGTCGGGGAGCTGTTTTTT. Its translation is CASSLPGVGELFF.